Shown below are 8 T cell receptor beta chains from a single sample sequenced in a study of early T cells in non-severe SARS-CoV-2 infection. TCRdb reanalysed the 5' RACE reads using MiXCR and keeps one entry per CDR3 protein. Of roughly 63,000 distinct CDR3 sequences in the sample, 9.5% to 15% are singletons; the top ten hold 1% to 1.5%. The input for sequencing was whole blood, taken at baseline. The receptors shown here come from an adult who was a healthcare worker with PCR-confirmed SARS-CoV-2 infection or an uninfected control (not recorded which). The donor label of this sample is uncertain.

This clonotype was counted a few times. The V call is TRBV10-2, the J call TRBJ2-3; D unresolved. This CDR3 has 16 residues. CDR1 and CDR2 (germline): WSHSY, SAAADI. V was cut by 7 bases and J by 3 bases, with 20 bases left in between. CDR3 in DNA: TGCGCCAGCATCCCCTCGGCAGTCCCTAGGACAGATACGCAGTATTTT. This gives the protein CASIPSAVPRTDTQYF.

This clonotype came up a few times. V and J are TRBV7-3 and TRBJ2-2, with D hard to call. The germline V gene has CDR1 SGHTA and CDR2 FQGTGA. The V end was cut by 1 base, the J end by 6 bases, with 15 bases between. The CDR3 loop spans 16 amino acids. The CDR3 loop reads CASSLSNTIRAGELFF. The CDR3 DNA reads as TGTGCCAGCAGCTTAAGCAATACCATCCGGGCCGGGGAGCTGTTTTTT.

The rearrangement links TRBV20-1 to TRBJ2-1; no firm D call. The CDR3 totals 14 residues. Germline V gene data show CDR1 as DFQATT and CDR2 as SNEGSKA (reference sequence). The V end lost 3 bases, the J end lost 0 bases, and 9 bases lay between the germline ends. CDR3 loop: CSASKSSSYNEQFF. For the CDR3, the DNA is TGCAGTGCTAGTAAGTCGAGCTCCTACAATGAGCAGTTCTTC.

The rearrangement joins TRBV7-9 to TRBJ2-4; 8 bases fit TRBD1. The CDR3 consists of 13 residues. The germline V gene has CDR1 SEHNR and CDR2 FQNEAQ (reference sequence). V lost 5 bases to trimming and J lost 7 bases; unmatched junction nucleotides: 4. The CDR3 DNA reads as TGTGCCAGCAGCCTCGGACAGGGTAACATTCAGTACTTC. It specifies CASSLGQGNIQYF.

V usage is TRBV14 and J usage is TRBJ2-1; D remains ambiguous. CDR1 is SGHDN, CDR2 FVKESK, per germline. The CDR3 loop spans 16 amino acids. V dropped 2 bases and J dropped 0 bases, with 11 bases sitting between them. The CDR3 reads CASSQPQRGSYNEQFF. The CDR3 coding sequence is TGTGCCAGCAGCCAACCACAGCGTGGCTCCTACAATGAGCAGTTCTTC. The complete variable domain, with remaining parts taken from reference TRBV14 and TRBJ2-1, reads EAGVTQFPSHSVIEKGQTVTLRCDPISGHDNLYWYRRVMGKEIKFLLHFVKESKQDESGMPNNRFLAERTGGTYSTLKVQPAELEDSGVYFCASSQPQRGSYNEQFFGPGTRLTVL.

This clonotype was detected only a few times. This chain uses TRBV3-1 with TRBJ2-2; D gene unclear. CDR1 and CDR2 from the germline V gene are LGHDT and YNNKEL (reference sequence). The CDR3 runs 11 residues. The V and J ends lost 5 bases and 5 bases respectively, with 3 bases between them. Written as DNA, the CDR3 is TGTGCCAGCAGCGCGACCGGGGAGCTGTTTTTT. Translation gives CASSATGELFF.

This clonotype was counted once. The chain joins TRBV7-2 to TRBJ2-7, with D tentatively TRBD1 (5 bases). V gave up 2 bases and J gave up 2 bases, with 10 bases separating them. The germline V gene has CDR1 SGHTA and CDR2 FQGNSA. This CDR3 contains 14 residues. For the CDR3, the DNA is TGTGCCAGCAGCTTAAGGCAGGGCGCCTACGAGCAGTACGTC. Translation: CASSLRQGAYEQYV.

This clonotype has just a few counts. The CDR3 DNA sequence: TGTGCCAGCACCGTTGGCGTGGGAGGGGGACAAGAGACCCAGTACTTC. Translated, it gives CASTVGVGGGQETQYF. This chain links TRBV11-2 with TRBJ2-5, with a weak D call TRBD2 (7 bases). Germline CDR1 reads SGHAT; CDR2 reads FQNNGV. V lost 7 bases and J lost 2, with 20 bases in between. The CDR3 sequence is 16 residues long.